The 7 T cell receptor beta chains below come from one sample, sequenced in a study of cytotoxic CD8 clonotypes in ibrutinib-treated CLL. Produced via immunoSEQ multiplex PCR; TCRdb's table is partial and in-frame only. The sample has 75,000 to 90,000 clones; 75% to 90% are singletons. The sample was PBMCs, taken after 24 months of ibrutinib treatment. The source is a human donor with chronic lymphocytic leukemia.

This chain connects TRBV5-1 to TRBJ2-1, with TRBD2 matching over 15 bases. Germline trimming cut 4 bases from V and 9 bases from J; bases unmatched to any gene: 11. This CDR3 has 17 residues. Germline assignment: CDR1 SGHRS and CDR2 YFSETQ. The CDR3 protein is CASSGTSGRILPGEQFF. DNA of the CDR3: TGCGCCAGCAGCGGGACTAGCGGGAGGATCCTGCCGGGTGAGCAGTTCTTC.

The chain has TRBV6-5 and TRBJ2-7; 11 bases line up with TRBD2. CDR1 and CDR2 (germline): MNHEY, SVGAGI. This CDR3 is 13 amino acids long. CDR3: CAVGTSGSYEQYF. The CDR3 DNA reads as TGTGCAGTCGGAACTAGCGGGAGTTACGAGCAGTACTTC.

This sequence joins TRBV7-2 and TRBJ1-4, with TRBD1 as a possible D gene (5 bases). CDR3 length: 15 amino acids. Per germline, CDR1 SGHTA and CDR2 FQGNSA. V lost 5 bases and J lost 2, with 12 bases in between. CDR3 in amino acids: CASSETGTTNEKLFF. The CDR3 DNA reads TGTGCCAGCAGCGAAACCGGGACTACTAATGAAAAACTGTTTTTT.

This clone was seen only a few times. This chain uses TRBV28 with TRBJ1-2; 7 bases map to TRBD1. The CDR3 sequence is 12 residues long. Germline CDR1 is MDHEN and CDR2 is SYDVKM. The V and J ends lost 8 bases and 4 bases, in that order; junction bases with no gene match: 4. The DNA for the CDR3 is TGTGCCAGCTGGGACAGCCGCTATGGCTACACCTTC. Residues: CASWDSRYGYTF.

The V gene is TRBV7-9, the J gene TRBJ2-1, with unresolved D. Deletions cut 3 bases from V and 0 bases from J, with 6 bases between. Germline CDR1 reads SEHNR; CDR2 reads FQNEAQ (reference sequence). The CDR3 length is 14 residues. In nucleotides, the CDR3 is TGTGCCAGCAGCTTGGCAGGCTCCTACAATGAGCAGTTCTTC. Translation: CASSLAGSYNEQFF.

CDR3 region: CASSFSGYGETQYF. The CDR3 DNA reads TGCGCCAGCAGCTTCTCAGGGTATGGGGAGACCCAGTACTTC. The chain uses TRBV5-1 and TRBJ2-5; D is perhaps TRBD1 (5 bases). The germline V gene has CDR1 SGHRS and CDR2 YFSETQ. With 2 bases removed from V and 5 bases from J, the gap between germline ends came to 13 bases. CDR3 length: 14 residues.

The chain is built from TRBV2 and TRBJ2-3; no clear D. The CDR3 is 15 amino acids. V was clipped by 6 bases and J by 4 bases, with 17 bases between them. In germline, CDR1 is SNHLY, CDR2 FYNNEI. The CDR3 nucleotides are TGTGCCAGCAGGGTTACAAACTCCCGCCCAGATACGCAGTATTTT. It is translated as CASRVTNSRPDTQYF.